This TCR beta chain was identified during a study of blood T cells in healthy people across ages. Trimming took off 1 base at V and 5 bases at J, with 17 bases between the two ends. The V gene's germline CDR1 is PRHDT and CDR2 FYEKMQ (reference sequence). The CDR3 has 16 residues. A J-beta primer mix and a sample-barcoded 5' primer were used in a second PCR of roughly 7 to 12 cycles. TCRdb reanalysed the 5' RACE reads using MiXCR and keeps one entry per CDR3 protein. The repertoire includes hundreds of thousands of distinct CDR3 sequences, around 49% of them detected once, and over 10% sits in the top ten.

The sequenced material came from blood. The chain combines TRBV13 with TRBJ2-5; D may be TRBD1 (5 bases). The source is a man in his thirties or forties in good health. CDR3 bases: TGTGCCAGCAGCTTAGAAGGGGCAAGGATTTCTGAGACCCAGTACTTC. Protein product: CASSLEGARISETQYF. Drawing the rest from reference TRBV13 and TRBJ2-5, the complete variable domain is AAGVIQSPRHLIKEKRETATLKCYPIPRHDTVYWYQQGPGQDPQFLISFYEKMQSDKGSIPDRFSAQQFSDYHSELNMSSLELGDSALYFCASSLEGARISETQYFGPGTRLLVL.